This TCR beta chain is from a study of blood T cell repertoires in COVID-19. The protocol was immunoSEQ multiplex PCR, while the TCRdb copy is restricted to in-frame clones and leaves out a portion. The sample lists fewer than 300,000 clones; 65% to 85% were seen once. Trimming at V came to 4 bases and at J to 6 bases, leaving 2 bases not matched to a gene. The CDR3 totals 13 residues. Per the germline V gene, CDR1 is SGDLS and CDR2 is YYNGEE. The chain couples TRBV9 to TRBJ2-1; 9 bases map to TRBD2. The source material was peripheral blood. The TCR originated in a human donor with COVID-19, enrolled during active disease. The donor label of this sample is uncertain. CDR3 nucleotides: TGTGCCAGCAGCCTGACTAGCGGCAATGAGCAGTTCTTC. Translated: CASSLTSGNEQFF.